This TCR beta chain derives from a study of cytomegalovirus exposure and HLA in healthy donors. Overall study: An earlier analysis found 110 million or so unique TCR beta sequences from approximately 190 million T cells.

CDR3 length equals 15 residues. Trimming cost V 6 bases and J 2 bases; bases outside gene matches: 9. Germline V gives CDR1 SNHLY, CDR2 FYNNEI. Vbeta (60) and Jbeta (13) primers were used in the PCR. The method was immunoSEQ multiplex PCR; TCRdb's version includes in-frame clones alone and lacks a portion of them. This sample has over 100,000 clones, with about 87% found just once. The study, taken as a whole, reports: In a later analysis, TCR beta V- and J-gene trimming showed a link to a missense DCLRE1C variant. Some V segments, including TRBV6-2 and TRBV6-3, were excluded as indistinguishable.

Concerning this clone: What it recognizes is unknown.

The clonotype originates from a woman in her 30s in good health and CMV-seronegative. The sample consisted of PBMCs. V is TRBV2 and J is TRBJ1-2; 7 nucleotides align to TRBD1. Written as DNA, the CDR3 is TGTGCCAGCAGAGCCGACAGGGCTTGGAACTATGGCTACACCTTC. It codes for CASRADRAWNYGYTF.